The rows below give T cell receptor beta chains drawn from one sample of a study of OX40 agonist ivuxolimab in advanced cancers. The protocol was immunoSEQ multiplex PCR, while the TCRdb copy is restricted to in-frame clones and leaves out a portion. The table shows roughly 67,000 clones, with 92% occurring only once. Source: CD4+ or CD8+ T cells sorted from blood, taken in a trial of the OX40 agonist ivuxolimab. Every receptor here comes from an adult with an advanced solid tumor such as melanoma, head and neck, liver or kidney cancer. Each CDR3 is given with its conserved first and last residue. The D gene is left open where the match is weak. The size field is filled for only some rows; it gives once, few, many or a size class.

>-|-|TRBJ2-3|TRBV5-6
TGCGCCAGCAGTTCCGGGACAACTAGCACAGATACGCAGTATTTT
CASSSGTTSTDTQYF
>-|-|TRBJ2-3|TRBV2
TGTGCCAGCAGTGAAAGAATTGGGGGGGCCGGGGACACAGATACGCAGTATTTT
CASSERIGGAGDTDTQYF
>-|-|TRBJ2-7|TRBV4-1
TGCGCCAGCAGCGTAGGACTCCCCTCGTACGAGCAGTACTTC
CASSVGLPSYEQYF
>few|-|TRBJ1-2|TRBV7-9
TGTGCCAGCAGCTTCCGAGAGGGGGGCTATGGCTACACCTTC
CASSFREGGYGYTF
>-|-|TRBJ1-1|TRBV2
TGTGCCAGCAGTGACGCCAGGGTAAAGACTGAAGCTTTCTTT
CASSDARVKTEAFF
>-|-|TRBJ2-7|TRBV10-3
TGTGCCATCAGTGAGACAGGGCCAAACGAGCAGTACTTC
CAISETGPNEQYF
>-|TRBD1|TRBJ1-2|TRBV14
TGTGCCAGCAGCCAGCAGGGGGCTAACTATGGCTACACCTTC
CASSQQGANYGYTF
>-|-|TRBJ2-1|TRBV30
TGTGCCTGGAGTGTGTGGCGGTACAATGAGCAGTTCTTC
CAWSVWRYNEQFF
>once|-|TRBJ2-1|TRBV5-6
TGTGCCAGCAGCTTGTATTACAGCGGTGATGAGCAGTTCTTC
CASSLYYSGDEQFF
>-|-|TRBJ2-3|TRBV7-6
TGTGCCAGCAGTTTCCGGGAGAGTTCAGATACGCAGTATTTT
CASSFRESSDTQYF
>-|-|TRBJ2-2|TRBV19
TGTGCCAGTACTATGACTAGCACCGGGGAGCTGTTTTTT
CASTMTSTGELFF
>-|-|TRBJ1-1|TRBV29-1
TGCAGCGCCAGACCTACAGGTCACACTGAAGCTTTCTTT
CSARPTGHTEAFF
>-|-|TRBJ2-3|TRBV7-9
TGTGCCAGCAGCTTAACCGGGCGGGTCACAGATACGCAGTATTTT
CASSLTGRVTDTQYF
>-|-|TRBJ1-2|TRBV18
TGTGCCAGCTCACCACCGGGCAGGGAAGATGGCTACACCTTC
CASSPPGREDGYTF